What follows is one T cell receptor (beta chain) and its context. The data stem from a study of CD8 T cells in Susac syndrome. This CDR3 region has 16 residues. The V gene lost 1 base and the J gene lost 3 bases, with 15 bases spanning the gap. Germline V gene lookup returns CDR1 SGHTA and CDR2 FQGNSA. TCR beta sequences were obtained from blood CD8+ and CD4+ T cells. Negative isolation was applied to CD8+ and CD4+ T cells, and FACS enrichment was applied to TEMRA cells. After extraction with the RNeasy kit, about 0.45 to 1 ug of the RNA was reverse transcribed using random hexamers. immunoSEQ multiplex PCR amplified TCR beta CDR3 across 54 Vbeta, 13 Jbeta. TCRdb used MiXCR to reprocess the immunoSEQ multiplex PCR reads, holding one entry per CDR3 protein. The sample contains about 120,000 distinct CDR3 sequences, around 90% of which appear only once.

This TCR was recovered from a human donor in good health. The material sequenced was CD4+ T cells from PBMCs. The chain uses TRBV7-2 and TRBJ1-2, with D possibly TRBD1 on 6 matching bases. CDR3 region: CASSLDRGASHYGYTF. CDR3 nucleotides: TGTGCCAGCAGCTTAGATCGGGGGGCCTCCCACTATGGCTACACCTTC.